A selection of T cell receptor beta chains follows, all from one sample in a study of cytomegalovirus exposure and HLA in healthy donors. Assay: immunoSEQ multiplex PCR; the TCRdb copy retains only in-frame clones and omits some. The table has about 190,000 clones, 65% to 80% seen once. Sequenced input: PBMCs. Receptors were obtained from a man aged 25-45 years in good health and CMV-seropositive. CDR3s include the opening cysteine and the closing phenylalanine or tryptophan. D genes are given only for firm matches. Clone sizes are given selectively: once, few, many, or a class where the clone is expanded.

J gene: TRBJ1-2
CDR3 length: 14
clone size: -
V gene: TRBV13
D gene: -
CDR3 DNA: TGTGCCAGCAGCGGAAGGGGCCCGGACTATGGCTACACCTTC
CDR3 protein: CASSGRGPDYGYTF

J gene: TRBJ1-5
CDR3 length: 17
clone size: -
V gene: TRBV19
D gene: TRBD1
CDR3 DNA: TGTGCCAGTAGTTACGGACAGGGTGGGAAAGAGTATCAGCCCCAGCATTTT
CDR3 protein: CASSYGQGGKEYQPQHF

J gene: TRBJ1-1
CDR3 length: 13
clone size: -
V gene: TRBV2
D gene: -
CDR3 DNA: TGTGCCAGCAGTTTACAGATGAACACTGAAGCTTTCTTT
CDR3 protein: CASSLQMNTEAFF

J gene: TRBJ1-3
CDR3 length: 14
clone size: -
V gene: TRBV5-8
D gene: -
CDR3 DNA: TGTGCCAGCAGCAGCGGGACCTCTGGAAACACCATATATTTT
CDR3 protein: CASSSGTSGNTIYF

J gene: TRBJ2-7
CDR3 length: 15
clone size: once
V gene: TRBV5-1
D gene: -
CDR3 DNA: TGCGCCAGCAGCTTCGGAGGGGTTAAAACCTACGAGCAGTACTTC
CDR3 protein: CASSFGGVKTYEQYF

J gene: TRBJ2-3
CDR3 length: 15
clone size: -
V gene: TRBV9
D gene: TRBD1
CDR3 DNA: TGTGCCAGCAGCGCGGGCCCAGGGGGAACAGATACGCAGTATTTT
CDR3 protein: CASSAGPGGTDTQYF

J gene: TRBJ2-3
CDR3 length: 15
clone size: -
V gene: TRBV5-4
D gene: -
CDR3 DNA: TGTGCCAGCAGCCGCCTCGGGAAAAGGTCAGATACGCAGTATTTT
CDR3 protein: CASSRLGKRSDTQYF

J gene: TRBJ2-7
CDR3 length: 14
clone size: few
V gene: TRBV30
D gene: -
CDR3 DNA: TGTGCCTGGAGTGTGGGTCTAGGCTCCTACGAGCAGTACTTC
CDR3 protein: CAWSVGLGSYEQYF

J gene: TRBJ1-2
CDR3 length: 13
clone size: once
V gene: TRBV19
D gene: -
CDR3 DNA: TGTGCCAGTAGTATAACGGTTGCGGATGGCTACACCTTC
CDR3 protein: CASSITVADGYTF

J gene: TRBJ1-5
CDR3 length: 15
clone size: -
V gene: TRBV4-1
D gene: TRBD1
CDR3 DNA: TGCGCCAGCAGTCCGGACAGGTTAGGGAATCAGCCCCAGCATTTT
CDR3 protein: CASSPDRLGNQPQHF

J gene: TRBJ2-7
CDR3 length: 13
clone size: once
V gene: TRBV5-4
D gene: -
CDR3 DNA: TGTGCCAGCAGCTTGCCTAGCAGGTACGAGCAGTACTTC
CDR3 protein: CASSLPSRYEQYF

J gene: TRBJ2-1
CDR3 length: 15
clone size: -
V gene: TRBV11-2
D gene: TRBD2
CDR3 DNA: TGTGCCAGCAGCCCCCAGCGGGGGGTCTACAATGAGCAGTTCTTC
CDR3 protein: CASSPQRGVYNEQFF

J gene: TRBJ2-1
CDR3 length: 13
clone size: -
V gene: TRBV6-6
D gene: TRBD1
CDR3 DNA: TGTGCCAGCAAGACAGGGGGCGGCAATGAGCAGTTCTTC
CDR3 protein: CASKTGGGNEQFF

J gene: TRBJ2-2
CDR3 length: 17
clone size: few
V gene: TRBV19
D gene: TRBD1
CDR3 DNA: TGTGCCAGTAGTATAGATTACTTACACAGGGGGACCGGGGAGCTGTTTTTT
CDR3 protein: CASSIDYLHRGTGELFF

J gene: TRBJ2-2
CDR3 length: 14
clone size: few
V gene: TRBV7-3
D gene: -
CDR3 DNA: TGTGCCAGCAGCTCGGACACCAACACCGGGGAGCTGTTTTTT
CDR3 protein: CASSSDTNTGELFF

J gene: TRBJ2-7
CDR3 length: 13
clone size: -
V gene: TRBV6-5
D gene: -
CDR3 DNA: TGTGCCAGCAGTTTACTACAGGGCTACGAGCAGTACTTC
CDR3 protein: CASSLLQGYEQYF

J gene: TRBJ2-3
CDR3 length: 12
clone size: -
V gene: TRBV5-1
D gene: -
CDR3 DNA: TGCGCCAGCAGCTTGCCCCTAGATACGCAGTATTTT
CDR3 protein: CASSLPLDTQYF

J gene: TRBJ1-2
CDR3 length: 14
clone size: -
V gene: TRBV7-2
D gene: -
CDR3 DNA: TGTGCCAGCAGCTTAGGAGGTTCCAACTATGGCTACACCTTC
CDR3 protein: CASSLGGSNYGYTF